A selection of T cell receptor beta chains follows, all from one sample in a study of CD8 T cells in ankylosing spondylitis. TCRdb itself ran the 5' RACE reads through MiXCR, one entry per CDR3 protein. Here the sample spans nearly 350,000 distinct CDR3 sequences, roughly 14% being singletons. Sequenced input: blood, either unsorted or a sorted T cell fraction (not recorded which). Source of these receptors: a male donor with ankylosing spondylitis or in good health (not recorded which). Each CDR3 is given with its conserved first and last residue. Each record gives: J gene, V gene, D gene, clone size, CDR3 DNA, CDR3 protein. D genes are given only for firm matches. Part of the rows lack a size; the others show once, few, many or a class for expanded clones.

J: TRBJ1-3
V: TRBV18
D: .
size: few
DNA: TGTGCCAGCTCACCACCTATGTCAGACTCTGGAAACACCATATATTTT
CDR3: CASSPPMSDSGNTIYF

J: TRBJ1-1
V: TRBV20-1
D: .
size: many
DNA: TGCAGTGCTAGAGGAGGGAGAACTGAAGCTTTCTTT
CDR3: CSARGGRTEAFF

J: TRBJ2-5
V: TRBV20-1
D: TRBD2
size: .
DNA: TGCAGTGCTAGAGAGGCTAGCGGGGGGGCCCTGGAGACCCAGTACTTC
CDR3: CSAREASGGALETQYF

J: TRBJ2-7
V: TRBV11-3
D: .
size: .
DNA: TGTGCCAGCAGCCCTACAAACTCCTACGAGCAGTACTTC
CDR3: CASSPTNSYEQYF

J: TRBJ1-1
V: TRBV20-1
D: .
size: .
DNA: TGCAGTGCTACCCGCACGGCAGGGGCCACTGAAGCTTTCTTT
CDR3: CSATRTAGATEAFF

J: TRBJ2-2
V: TRBV7-8
D: TRBD1
size: .
DNA: TGTGCCAGCAGCTATCGGGACAGGGGAAAGGAGCTGTTTTTT
CDR3: CASSYRDRGKELFF

J: TRBJ2-7
V: TRBV7-9
D: .
size: many
DNA: TGTGCCAGCACTTCACACAGGGAAGATTACGAGCAGTACTTC
CDR3: CASTSHREDYEQYF

J: TRBJ2-7
V: TRBV10-3
D: .
size: few
DNA: TGTGCCATCAGTGCTTCTACCTACGAGCAGTACTTC
CDR3: CAISASTYEQYF

J: TRBJ1-2
V: TRBV12-3/TRBV12-4
D: .
size: .
DNA: TGTGCCAGCACCGGACAGACATTCTATGGCTACACCTTC
CDR3: CASTGQTFYGYTF

J: TRBJ1-1
V: TRBV28
D: .
size: .
DNA: TGTGCCAGCAACTGGGGGCAGGGAGAAACTGAAGCTTTCTTT
CDR3: CASNWGQGETEAFF

J: TRBJ2-2
V: TRBV12-3/TRBV12-4
D: TRBD1
size: many
DNA: TGTGCCAGCAGTTTAGCACAGGGGAATACCGGGGAGCTGTTTTTT
CDR3: CASSLAQGNTGELFF

J: TRBJ2-1
V: TRBV20-1
D: TRBD2
size: few
DNA: TGCAGTGTGGCTAGCGGGGGGCTCTACAATGAGCAGTTCTTC
CDR3: CSVASGGLYNEQFF

J: TRBJ2-7
V: TRBV4-2
D: .
size: .
DNA: TGTGCCAGCAGCCAGGCCTGGCCTAGCTCCGACTACGAGCAGTACTTC
CDR3: CASSQAWPSSDYEQYF

J: TRBJ1-2
V: TRBV20-1
D: .
size: .
DNA: TGCAGTGCTAGAGAGGCAGCCTATGGCTACACCTTC
CDR3: CSAREAAYGYTF

J: TRBJ1-1
V: TRBV5-5
D: .
size: few
DNA: TGTGCCAGCAGCTTTTTCCAGGGGTCCGGTGGCGCTGAAGCTTTCTTT
CDR3: CASSFFQGSGGAEAFF

J: TRBJ1-1
V: TRBV19
D: .
size: .
DNA: TGTGCCAGTAGTGGGGCAGGGGTTTACACTGAAGCTTTCTTT
CDR3: CASSGAGVYTEAFF

J: TRBJ2-1
V: TRBV20-1
D: .
size: few
DNA: TGCAGTGCTAGAGAGGTACGGGAGATCGAGTTCTTC
CDR3: CSAREVREIEFF

J: TRBJ2-5
V: TRBV5-1
D: .
size: .
DNA: TGCGCCAGCAGCTCCGTAGTTGCCCAAGAGACCCAGTACTTC
CDR3: CASSSVVAQETQYF

J: TRBJ2-4
V: TRBV29-1
D: .
size: few
DNA: TGCAGCGCATCGTCGGCTAGAAACATTCAGTACTTC
CDR3: CSASSARNIQYF

J: TRBJ2-7
V: TRBV29-1
D: .
size: .
DNA: TGCAGCGTTGAGAAAACTAGCAGGGGCGAGCAGTACTTC
CDR3: CSVEKTSRGEQYF

J: TRBJ1-4
V: TRBV20-1
D: .
size: .
DNA: TGCAGCCCCTTCAGGGGCCCGCCAGGTGAAAAACTGTTTTTT
CDR3: CSPFRGPPGEKLFF

J: TRBJ2-2
V: TRBV12-3/TRBV12-4
D: .
size: .
DNA: TGTGCCAGCAGTGTCGCAGGGGAACCCCCGAACACCGGGGAGCTGTTTTTT
CDR3: CASSVAGEPPNTGELFF

J: TRBJ2-3
V: TRBV7-2
D: TRBD2
size: .
DNA: TGTGCCAGCAGCCCCCGGGGGGGGAGGGATACGCAGTATTTT
CDR3: CASSPRGGRDTQYF

J: TRBJ2-5
V: TRBV5-1
D: .
size: .
DNA: TGCGCCAGCAGCAGGGGGGCGGGTCAAGAGACCCAGTACTTC
CDR3: CASSRGAGQETQYF